Each of the 20 T cell receptor beta chains below was sequenced from the same sample in a study of control samples from healthy donors and cancer patients. Generated by immunoSEQ multiplex PCR, the TCRdb table keeps only in-frame clones and is missing some. The sample has 100,000 to 150,000 clones; roughly 90% are singletons. Sequencing input: blood. The receptor source for this set is a man between 18 and 35 years old in good health.

The genes are TRBV2 and TRBJ1-2, with D maybe TRBD1 (5 bases). V was clipped by 3 bases and J by 6 bases, with 17 bases between them. This CDR3 region has 15 residues. Germline V CDR1 and CDR2: SNHLY, FYNNEI. The CDR3 sequence: CASSEGIRERDGYTF. CDR3 bases: TGTGCCAGCAGTGAGGGAATCAGGGAGCGGGATGGCTACACCTTC.

V and J are TRBV29-1 and TRBJ1-4; D call uncertain. This CDR3 has 11 residues. V was cut by 4 bases and J by 5 bases, with 5 bases left in between. Looked up from germline, CDR1 is SQVTM and CDR2 is ANQGSEA. The CDR3 DNA sequence: TGCAGCGTTGTCAGAAATGAAAAACTGTTTTTT. Translation gives CSVVRNEKLFF.

The chain is built from TRBV7-9 and TRBJ2-2; D remains unclear. The CDR3 is made up of 17 amino acids. CDR1 and CDR2 from the germline V gene are SEHNR and FQNEAQ (reference sequence). Trimming removed 3 bases from V and 0 bases from J, with 14 bases in between. The CDR3 here is CASSFNLGPANTGELFF. CDR3 DNA: TGTGCCAGCAGCTTTAATCTGGGCCCCGCGAACACCGGGGAGCTGTTTTTT.

The chain joins TRBV7-3 to TRBJ2-1, with D tentatively TRBD2 (6 bases). V was pared by 4 bases and J by 5 bases, with 18 bases between. This CDR3 has 16 amino acids. Germline lookup yields CDR1 SGHTA and CDR2 FQGTGA. This CDR3 is CASSSSQEGFHNEQFF. CDR3 coding DNA: TGTGCCAGCAGCTCTAGCCAGGAGGGGTTCCACAATGAGCAGTTCTTC.

This rearrangement joins TRBV28 to TRBJ2-1; D is perhaps TRBD1 or TRBD2 (5 bases each). V lost 5 bases to trimming and J lost 2 bases, with 19 bases between them. Per germline, CDR1 MDHEN and CDR2 SYDVKM. The length of the CDR3 is 17 residues. This CDR3 reads CASSPGDGHGPYNEQFF. The CDR3 DNA sequence: TGTGCCAGCAGTCCCGGGGACGGTCATGGTCCCTACAATGAGCAGTTCTTC.

The V call is TRBV6-2 or TRBV6-3, the J call TRBJ2-2; D gene uncertain. Trimming took 2 bases from V and 6 from J, leaving 7 bases between them. CDR3 length: 13 residues. Germline V CDR1 and CDR2: MNHEY, SVGEGT. Written as DNA, the CDR3 is TGTGCCAGCAGTTACGGGTTAGCCGGGGAGCTGTTTTTT. It specifies CASSYGLAGELFF.

This chain links TRBV3-1 (or the pseudogene TRBV3-2) with TRBJ1-4; D is uncertain. Germline V lookup: CDR1 LGHDT, CDR2 YNNKEL (reference sequence). V lost 4 bases and J lost 8, with 11 bases in between. This CDR3 has 13 amino acids. Here the CDR3 reads CASSPRSQEKLFF. The CDR3, as DNA: TGTGCCAGCAGCCCCAGGTCTCAGGAAAAACTGTTTTTT.

The CDR3 loop reads CASSQVPRGPEGFGTDTQYF. DNA for the CDR3: TGCGCCAGCAGCCAAGTTCCCCGGGGGCCAGAAGGATTTGGCACAGATACGCAGTATTTT. J is TRBJ2-3 and V is TRBV4-3; D tentatively fits TRBD1 or TRBD2 (6 bases each). The CDR3 has 20 residues. Germline loops: CDR1 LGHNA, CDR2 YSLEER. V was pared by 1 base and J by 1 base, with 24 bases between.

This rearrangement joins TRBV2 to TRBJ2-3; 7 bases match TRBD2. After removal of 6 bases from V and 0 bases from J, the junction contained 3 bases not matched to a gene. There are 14 residues in the CDR3. Germline values: CDR1 SNHLY, CDR2 FYNNEI. Written as DNA, the CDR3 is TGTGCCAGCAGAGGGCGGGGGAGCACAGATACGCAGTATTTT. Its protein is CASRGRGSTDTQYF.

This CDR3 is CASSPSEGGNEQFF. In nucleotides, the CDR3 is TGTGCCAGCAGCCCCTCTGAGGGGGGGAATGAGCAGTTCTTC. The chain uses TRBV4-2 and TRBJ2-1; maybe TRBD2 (7 bases). This CDR3 has 14 residues. The germline V gene has CDR1 LGHNA and CDR2 YNFKEQ. Trimming removed 4 bases from V and 7 bases from J, with 14 bases in between.

Only one count was recorded for this clone. The chain couples TRBV18 to TRBJ1-3; TRBD1 is a possible D gene (6 bases). Germline CDR1 and CDR2: KGHSH and LQKENI. Between the trimmed V and J ends, which lost 6 bases and 9 bases, there was a span of 15 bases. This CDR3 spans 13 amino acids. CDR3 sequence reads: CASSSFQGSTIYF. The CDR3 DNA sequence: TGTGCCAGCTCCAGCTTTCAGGGGAGCACCATATATTTT.

The rearrangement uses TRBV11-3 and TRBJ2-1, with 8 positions matching TRBD2. The CDR3 is 16 amino acids. J gave up 7 bases and V 1 base, and 9 bases lay outside the gene matches. Looked up from germline, CDR1 is SGHNT and CDR2 is YENEEA. For the CDR3, the DNA is TGTGCCAGCAGCTTAGGAGGTTTGGCGGGAGGTAATGAGCAGTTCTTC. Translation gives CASSLGGLAGGNEQFF.

The chain carries TRBV5-4 and TRBJ1-1, with TRBD1 matching 8 bases. V was pared by 0 bases and J by 4 bases, with 5 bases of the junction left unmatched. CDR1 and CDR2 (germline): SGHNT, YYREEE (reference sequence). This CDR3 has 15 residues. CDR3 coding DNA: TGTGCCAGCAGCTTGGGGACAGGGTTGGGCACTGAAGCTTTCTTT. Protein product: CASSLGTGLGTEAFF.

The chain couples TRBV5-4 to TRBJ2-1; D might be TRBD2 (6 bases). The V gene's germline CDR1 is SGHNT and CDR2 YYREEE (reference sequence). CDR3 length: 15 amino acids. Trimming left V 0 bases short and J 3 bases short, with 10 bases between. CDR3 DNA: TGTGCCAGCAGCTTGGTATCGCGGGACTACAATGAGCAGTTCTTC. The encoded protein is CASSLVSRDYNEQFF.

The chain links TRBV28 to TRBJ2-5; D not certain. The V and J ends lost 3 bases and 3 bases respectively, with 14 bases between them. CDR3 length equals 15 residues. Germline values: CDR1 MDHEN, CDR2 SYDVKM. The DNA for the CDR3 is TGTGCCAGCAGTTTCCAAGGCAGTGTAGAAGAGACCCAGTACTTC. Amino acids: CASSFQGSVEETQYF.

The chain links TRBV15 to TRBJ1-1; 7 bases are shared with TRBD1. Germline CDR1 and CDR2: LNHNV and YYDKDF (reference sequence). The CDR3 runs to 14 residues. V lost 2 bases and J lost 3; bases outside the gene matches: 3. DNA of the CDR3: TGTGCCACCAGCAGACCTGGGACAGACACTGAAGCTTTCTTT. This translates into CATSRPGTDTEAFF.

The chain is built from TRBV19 and TRBJ1-2; D unresolved. The CDR3 is 12 amino acids. Germline values: CDR1 LNHDA, CDR2 SQIVND (reference sequence). V shed 2 bases and J shed 3 bases, with 4 bases lying between them. For the CDR3, the DNA is TGTGCCAGTAGTATACGGGACTATGGCTACACCTTC. Translating it yields CASSIRDYGYTF.

This chain joins TRBV6-2 or TRBV6-3 and TRBJ1-4; a weak D match, TRBD1 (5 bases). V lost 0 bases to trimming and J lost 8 bases, with 10 bases between them. CDR1 and CDR2 (germline): MNHEY, SVGEGT. This CDR3 has 14 amino acids. In nucleotides, the CDR3 is TGTGCCAGCAGTTACTCGACAGCAACCGAAAAACTGTTTTTT. This translates into CASSYSTATEKLFF.

The rearrangement uses TRBV11-3 and TRBJ1-1; a weak D match, TRBD1 (6 bases). Germline-derived CDR1 and CDR2 are SGHNT and YENEEA. The V and J ends lost 2 bases and 5 bases respectively, with 9 bases between them. The CDR3 loop spans 13 amino acids. In DNA form, the CDR3 reads TGTGCCAGCAGCTTAAGGGGGAATACTGAAGCTTTCTTT. Translating it yields CASSLRGNTEAFF.

The chain carries TRBV7-2 and TRBJ2-3; TRBD2 agrees at 12 bases. CDR3 size: 16 residues. V lost 5 bases to trimming and J lost 1 base; unmatched junction nucleotides: 4. The germline V gene has CDR1 SGHTA and CDR2 FQGNSA. CDR3 sequence reads: CASSGRLAGGTDTQYF. The CDR3 DNA reads as TGTGCCAGCAGCGGAAGACTAGCGGGGGGCACAGATACGCAGTATTTT.